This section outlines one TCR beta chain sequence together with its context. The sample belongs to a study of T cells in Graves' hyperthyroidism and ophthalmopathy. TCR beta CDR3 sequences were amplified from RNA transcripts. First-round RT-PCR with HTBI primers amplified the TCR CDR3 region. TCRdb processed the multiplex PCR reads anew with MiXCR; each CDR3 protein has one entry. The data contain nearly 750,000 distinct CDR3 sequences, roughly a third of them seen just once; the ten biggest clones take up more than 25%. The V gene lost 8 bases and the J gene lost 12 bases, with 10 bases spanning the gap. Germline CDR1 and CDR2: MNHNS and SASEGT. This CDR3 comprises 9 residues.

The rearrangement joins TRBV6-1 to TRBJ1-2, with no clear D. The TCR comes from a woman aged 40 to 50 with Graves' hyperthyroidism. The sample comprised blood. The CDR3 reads CASRWGDTF. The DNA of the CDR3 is TGTGCCAGCCGCTGGGGTGACACCTTC.